The 11 T cell receptor beta chains reported below all come from one sample, sequenced in a study of blood T cell repertoires in COVID-19. Sequencing was performed with immunoSEQ multiplex PCR; in TCRdb, only in-frame clones are kept and a portion is missing. The profile covers 250,000 to 300,000 clones, with roughly 83% appearing a single time and 4.6% taken by the ten largest. Sequencing input: peripheral blood. These receptors originate from a man between 60 and 70 years old who had recovered from COVID-19.

This clone came up once. The V call is TRBV6-5, the J call TRBJ1-1, with D hard to call. V shed 6 bases and J shed 1 base, with 6 bases lying between them. In germline, CDR1 is MNHEY, CDR2 SVGAGI. The CDR3 totals 12 residues. The CDR3 here is CASRAPNTEAFF. CDR3 sequence (DNA): TGTGCCAGCAGAGCGCCGAACACTGAAGCTTTCTTT.

The chain carries TRBV2 and TRBJ2-5, with a tentative D call TRBD1 (6 bases). Germline lookup yields CDR1 SNHLY and CDR2 FYNNEI. The CDR3 is 14 amino acids. The V end was cut by 1 base, the J end by 3 bases, with 9 bases between. Written as DNA, the CDR3 is TGTGCCAGCAGTGAAGGGACAGCTAAAGAGACCCAGTACTTC. Its protein is CASSEGTAKETQYF.

V is TRBV28 and J is TRBJ1-1, with a possible D match to TRBD1 (6 bases). The CDR3 consists of 14 residues. With 6 bases removed from V and 1 base from J, the gap between germline ends came to 12 bases. Germline-derived CDR1 and CDR2 are MDHEN and SYDVKM. DNA of the CDR3: TGTGCCAGCAGGGGACCGGGACAGAACACTGAAGCTTTCTTT. Translation gives CASRGPGQNTEAFF.

This chain connects TRBV5-5 to TRBJ2-7, with 7 nucleotides matching TRBD1. This CDR3 spans 13 amino acids. V was clipped by 4 bases and J by 7 bases; unmatched bases: 8. Germline V gives CDR1 SGHKS, CDR2 YYEKEE (reference sequence). This CDR3 reads CASSPRGFGEQYF. The CDR3 DNA reads TGTGCCAGCAGCCCCAGGGGGTTTGGGGAGCAGTACTTC.

This chain uses TRBV18 with TRBJ1-1; D is undetermined. Germline V CDR1 and CDR2: KGHSH, LQKENI. This CDR3 region has 12 residues. The V and J ends lost 3 bases and 8 bases respectively, with 10 bases between them. CDR3 nucleotide sequence: TGTGCCAGCTCACCTGGGCTTGGGGAAGCTTTCTTT. It translates to CASSPGLGEAFF.

V usage is TRBV4-1 and J usage is TRBJ2-6; D may be TRBD2 (6 bases). In germline, CDR1 is MGHRA, CDR2 YSYEKL. The CDR3 is made up of 14 amino acids. V lost 6 bases to trimming and J lost 0 bases, with 6 bases between them. The CDR3 nucleotides are TGCGCCAGCAGGGGGGGCTCTGGGGCCAACGTCCTGACTTTC. Translated: CASRGGSGANVLTF.

The chain joins TRBV7-9 to TRBJ2-2; D remains unclear. Trimming removed 4 bases at V and 7 bases at J, with 13 bases between. The CDR3 has 14 amino acids. Germline CDR1 SEHNR, CDR2 FQNEAQ (reference sequence). The CDR3 protein is CASSSADTHGELFF. The CDR3 bases are TGTGCCAGCAGCTCCGCCGACACGCACGGGGAGCTGTTTTTT.

This chain uses TRBV7-8 with TRBJ2-2; 7 bases map to TRBD1. The CDR3 covers 18 residues. V lost 2 bases to trimming and J lost 6 bases; unmatched junction nucleotides: 15. CDR1 is SGHVS, CDR2 FQNEAQ, per germline. This CDR3 reads CASSLRRPTGASAGELFF. CDR3 DNA sequence: TGTGCCAGCAGCTTAAGGAGGCCAACAGGGGCAAGCGCCGGGGAGCTGTTTTTT.

V and J are TRBV11-2 and TRBJ1-3; no reliable D call. The germline CDR1 and CDR2 sequences are SGHAT and FQNNGV. This CDR3 has 15 amino acids. Trimming cost V 0 bases and J 5 bases, with 11 bases left between them. CDR3: CASSLDLGIRNTIYF. Written as DNA, the CDR3 is TGTGCCAGCAGCTTAGATCTAGGCATCAGAAACACCATATATTTT.

CDR3 region: CASSRGRGETEAFF. In DNA form, the CDR3 reads TGTGCCAGCAGCAGGGGTAGGGGTGAGACTGAAGCTTTCTTT. This chain connects TRBV3-1 (or the pseudogene TRBV3-2) to TRBJ1-1; tentatively, D is TRBD1 (5 bases). Trimming cost V 5 bases and J 5 bases, with 15 bases left between them. Germline lookup yields CDR1 LGHDT and CDR2 YNNKEL (reference sequence). The CDR3 is 14 amino acids.

V usage is TRBV7-9 and J usage is TRBJ1-5; possible D gene TRBD1, 5 bases. Trimming shortened V by 4 bases and J by 2 bases, and 15 bases separated the two germline ends. CDR3 length: 16 residues. Germline V lookup: CDR1 SEHNR, CDR2 FQNEAQ (reference sequence). In nucleotides, the CDR3 is TGTGCCAGCAGCTCCGGAGGCGGGGCTGGCAATCAGCCCCAGCATTTT. This codes for CASSSGGGAGNQPQHF. The full variable domain, with the rest looked up from reference TRBV7-9 and TRBJ1-5, is DTGVSQNPRHKITKRGQNVTFRCDPISEHNRLYWYRQTLGQGPEFLTYFQNEAQLEKSRLLSDRFSAERPKGSFSTLEIQRTEQGDSAMYLCASSSGGGAGNQPQHFGDGTRLSIL.